These 4 T cell receptor beta chains came from one sample sequenced in a study of blood T cell repertoires in COVID-19. Profiling relied on immunoSEQ multiplex PCR, and the TCRdb table lists in-frame clones only, not all of them. The table records some 520,000 clones, 80% to 90% of them present only once. What was sequenced was peripheral blood. The receptors shown here come from a man between 18 and 35 years old with COVID-19, enrolled during active disease.

V gene TRBV11-2 combines with J gene TRBJ2-2, with TRBD1 as a possible D gene (6 bases). The CDR3 sequence is 16 residues long. Per the germline V gene, CDR1 is SGHAT and CDR2 is FQNNGV. V was clipped by 4 bases and J by 3 bases, with 15 bases between them. DNA of the CDR3: TGTGCCAGCAGCTATCGTGTGCCAGGGGACACCGGGGAGCTGTTTTTT. Translated, it gives CASSYRVPGDTGELFF.

The chain couples TRBV5-1 to TRBJ2-3, with TRBD1 identical over 7 bases. V lost 3 bases and J lost 2; bases outside the gene matches: 3. The germline V gene has CDR1 SGHRS and CDR2 YFSETQ. The CDR3 has 14 amino acids. Written as DNA, the CDR3 is TGCGCCAGCAGCTCGGGACAGTTCACAGATACGCAGTATTTT. It is translated as CASSSGQFTDTQYF.

This chain uses TRBV7-9 with TRBJ2-1, with TRBD2 identical over 11 bases. Per the germline V gene, CDR1 is SEHNR and CDR2 is FQNEAQ (reference sequence). J lost 13 bases, V lost 1 base, and 9 bases had no gene match. This CDR3 region has 15 residues. The CDR3 reads CASSLEISGRASQFF. CDR3 DNA sequence: TGTGCCAGCAGCTTAGAGATTAGCGGGAGGGCCTCCCAGTTCTTC.

This chain connects TRBV6-2 or TRBV6-3 to TRBJ2-3; tentatively, D is TRBD2 (6 bases). The CDR3 runs 15 residues. Trimming pared 5 bases from V and 0 bases from J, leaving 12 bases between. In germline, CDR1 is MNHEY, CDR2 SVGEGT. This CDR3 reads CASSAGGTSTDTQYF. CDR3 DNA sequence: TGTGCCAGCAGTGCTGGCGGGACCAGCACAGATACGCAGTATTTT.